The 14 T cell receptor beta chains presented below share a single source sample, sequenced in a study of T cell repertoires in cytomegalovirus infection. TCRdb re-called the reads through MiXCR, storing one row per CDR3 protein. The sample has roughly 250,000 distinct CDR3 sequences, more than 9% seen once. Sequenced sample: PBMCs. These receptors were obtained from a human donor in good health (CMV status not recorded). Some clones in this sample may be carry-over from other donors' samples.

The J gene is TRBJ2-7, the V gene TRBV19, with D perhaps matching TRBD1 (5 bases). V dropped 3 bases and J dropped 6 bases, with 12 bases sitting between them. Per the germline V gene, CDR1 is LNHDA and CDR2 is SQIVND (reference sequence). The CDR3 loop spans 13 amino acids. The CDR3, as DNA: TGTGCCAGTAGTATCGCCAGGGTGGGCGAGCAGTACTTC. Translated, it gives CASSIARVGEQYF. Full variable domain (outside the CDR3, taken from reference TRBV19 and TRBJ2-7): DGGITQSPKYLFRKEGQNVTLSCEQNLNHDAMYWYRQDPGQGLRLIYYSQIVNDFQKGDIAEGYSVSREKKESFPLTVTSAQKNPTAFYLCASSIARVGEQYFGPGTRLTVT.

This clonotype was detected many times. The rearrangement joins TRBV12-3 or TRBV12-4 to TRBJ2-1; D may correspond to TRBD1 or TRBD2 (5 bases each). CDR3 size: 17 residues. V lost 0 bases and J 5 bases, leaving 17 bases between the germline ends. The CDR3 DNA is TGTGCCAGCAGTTTAGCGCCGATGGGGGTGGGGAACAATGAGCAGTTCTTC. Translation: CASSLAPMGVGNNEQFF.

This clonotype has a count of ten or more. The J gene is TRBJ2-3, the V gene TRBV5-4, with 9 bases identical to TRBD1. This CDR3 is 15 amino acids long. Germline V gene sequence: CDR1 SGHNT, CDR2 YYREEE (reference sequence). The J segment lost 3 bases and the V segment lost 4 bases, leaving 6 bases of the junction unmatched. The CDR3: CASSPPGQGTDTQYF. Here the CDR3 DNA reads TGTGCCAGCAGCCCCCCGGGACAGGGTACAGATACGCAGTATTTT.

This clonotype was picked up many times. V and J are TRBV7-2 and TRBJ2-5; tentative D call: TRBD1 (7 bases). V was trimmed by 3 bases and J by 0 bases, leaving 14 bases between them. CDR1 and CDR2 (germline): SGHTA, FQGNSA. The CDR3 is 16 amino acids. The DNA of the CDR3 is TGTGCCAGCAGCTTTAGGAGGGGGCAGTACCAAGAGACCCAGTACTTC. It is translated as CASSFRRGQYQETQYF.

This clonotype was picked up many times. The chain employs TRBV6-2 or TRBV6-3 and TRBJ2-7, with D hard to call. The CDR3 sequence is 12 residues long. The germline V gene has CDR1 MNHEY and CDR2 SVGEGT. V dropped 4 bases and J dropped 6 bases, with 10 bases sitting between them. The CDR3 DNA follows: TGTGCCAGCAGTTCCATGGGCGGCGAGCAGTACTTC. The encoded protein is CASSSMGGEQYF.

This clonotype appeared many times. V gene TRBV6-6 combines with J gene TRBJ1-1; D is possibly TRBD1 (5 bases). V was cut by 5 bases and J by 0 bases, with 16 bases left in between. This CDR3 comprises 16 residues. Germline V gene lookup returns CDR1 MNHNY and CDR2 SVGAGI (reference sequence). The CDR3 sequence is CASSVGGSGVNTEAFF. In DNA, the CDR3 is TGTGCCAGCAGTGTCGGGGGTAGTGGAGTGAACACTGAAGCTTTCTTT.

The sample holds many counts of this clonotype. V is TRBV6-2 or TRBV6-3 and J is TRBJ1-2, with D tentatively TRBD1 (5 bases). The germline gives CDR1 MNHEY, CDR2 SVGEGT. The CDR3 contains 16 residues. Trimming removed 0 bases at V and 4 bases at J, with 15 bases between. CDR3 in amino acids: CASSYSSGNIGYGYTF. The CDR3 DNA reads as TGTGCCAGCAGTTACTCATCAGGGAACATTGGCTATGGCTACACCTTC.

In the case of this clonotype: The junction shows a germline mismatch at one end, possibly a read error. This chain links TRBV4-3 with TRBJ1-5; no firm D call. The CDR3 length is 16 residues. From germline, CDR1 is LGHNA and CDR2 YSLEER. This CDR3 reads CASSKDVRKVNQPQHF. Written as DNA, the CDR3 is TGCGCCAGCAGCAAAGATGTCAGGAAGGTGAATCAGCCCCAGCATTTT.

The sample holds many counts of this clonotype. This chain uses TRBV28 with TRBJ2-7; tentatively, D is TRBD1 or TRBD2 (6 bases each). CDR3 length: 14 residues. Germline V gene lookup returns CDR1 MDHEN and CDR2 SYDVKM. Trimming left V 6 bases short and J 2 bases short, with 14 bases between. The CDR3 sequence is CASSLYREAYEQYF. CDR3 nucleotide sequence: TGTGCCAGCAGCCTTTACAGGGAGGCCTACGAGCAGTACTTC.

CDR3 loop: CASRGGNEQFF. The CDR3, as DNA: TGTGCCAGCAGGGGAGGCAATGAGCAGTTCTTC. The V and J genes are TRBV28 and TRBJ2-1, with a tentative D call TRBD2 (6 bases). Germline V lookup: CDR1 MDHEN, CDR2 SYDVKM. The CDR3 spans 11 residues. Trimming took off 6 bases at V and 6 bases at J, with 6 bases between the two ends.

This clonotype was counted ten times or more. This rearrangement joins TRBV12-3 or TRBV12-4 to TRBJ2-1; D is ambiguous. This CDR3 is 12 amino acids long. V lost 2 bases, J lost 13 bases, and 12 bases lay in between. As DNA, the CDR3 is TGTGCCAGCAGTTTAATGTGGACGGAACAGTTCTTC. It translates to CASSLMWTEQFF.

Many counts were recorded for this clonotype. The rearrangement joins TRBV28 to TRBJ2-7; 12 bases are shared with TRBD1. This CDR3 has 16 residues. Germline V gene data show CDR1 as MDHEN and CDR2 as SYDVKM. Losses at the gene ends were 8 bases for V and 7 bases for J; bases not matched to a gene: 15. In DNA, the CDR3 is TGTGCCAGCCCCCCAACGCCGGGACAGGGGGCGGGGGAGCAGTACTTC. Protein product: CASPPTPGQGAGEQYF.

The sample holds many counts of this clonotype. V is TRBV7-8 and J is TRBJ2-7; 8 nucleotides line up with TRBD2. Germline V gives CDR1 SGHVS, CDR2 FQNEAQ. The J segment lost 4 bases and the V segment lost 5 bases, leaving 7 bases of the junction unmatched. CDR3 length: 14 amino acids. The CDR3 region has the DNA TGTGCCAGCAGCGGTACCGGGAGGGGGTACGAGCAGTACTTC. Translated, it gives CASSGTGRGYEQYF.

This clonotype was detected only a few times. The chain combines TRBV6-2 or TRBV6-3 with TRBJ2-7, with TRBD2 matching over 8 bases. Germline CDR1 reads MNHEY; CDR2 reads SVGEGT. The CDR3 extends over 14 amino acids. J was trimmed by 0 bases and V by 6 bases; bases with no gene match: 4. For the CDR3, the DNA is TGTGCCAGCAGGCGGACTAGCCCCTCCTACGAGCAGTACTTC. Residues: CASRRTSPSYEQYF.